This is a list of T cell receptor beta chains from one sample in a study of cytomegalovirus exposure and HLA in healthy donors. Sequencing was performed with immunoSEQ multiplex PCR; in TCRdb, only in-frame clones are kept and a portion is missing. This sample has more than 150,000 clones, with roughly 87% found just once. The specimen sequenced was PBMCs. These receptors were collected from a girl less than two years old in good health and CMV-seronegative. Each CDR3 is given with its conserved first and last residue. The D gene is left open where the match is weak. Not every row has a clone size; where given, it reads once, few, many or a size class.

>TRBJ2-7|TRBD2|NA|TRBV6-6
CASSQGTGTSSEQYF
TGTGCCAGCAGCCAGGGGACCGGGACTAGCTCCGAGCAGTACTTC
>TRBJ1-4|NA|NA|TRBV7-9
CASSRDRLGYEKLFF
TGTGCCAGCAGCCGTGACAGGCTGGGGTATGAAAAACTGTTTTTT
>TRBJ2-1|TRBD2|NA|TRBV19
CASSIPSGTQQFF
TGTGCCAGTAGTATACCTAGCGGGACCCAGCAGTTCTTC
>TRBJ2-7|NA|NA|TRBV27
CASSFGRQFHEQYF
TGTGCCAGCAGTTTCGGTAGACAGTTCCACGAGCAGTACTTC
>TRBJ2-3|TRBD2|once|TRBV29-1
CSGQGLAGGPGDTQYF
TGCAGCGGTCAGGGACTAGCGGGGGGGCCCGGAGATACGCAGTATTTT
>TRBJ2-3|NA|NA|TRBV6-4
CASSGLLIQRPCRDTQYF
TGTGCCAGCAGCGGCCTCCTTATACAGCGGCCGTGCCGGGATACGCAGTATTTT
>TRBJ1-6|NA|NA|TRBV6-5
CASSYAVFGDSPLHF
TGTGCCAGCAGTTACGCCGTATTCGGGGATTCACCCCTCCACTTT
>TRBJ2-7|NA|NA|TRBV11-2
CASSLGGLSEQYF
TGTGCCAGCAGCTTGGGGGGACTCTCCGAGCAGTACTTC
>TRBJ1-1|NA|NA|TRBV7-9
CASSPFRRDTEAFF
TGTGCCAGCAGTCCGTTCAGACGGGACACTGAAGCTTTCTTT
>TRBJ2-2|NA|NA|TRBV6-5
CASSTGFGSTGELFF
TGTGCCAGCAGTACAGGGTTCGGCAGCACCGGGGAGCTGTTTTTT
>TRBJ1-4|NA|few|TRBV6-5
CATCDRGATNEKLFF
TGTGCCACCTGCGATAGGGGCGCAACTAATGAAAAACTGTTTTTT
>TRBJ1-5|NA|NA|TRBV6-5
CASSYSKASPVGAQHF
TGTGCCAGCAGTTACTCGAAGGCCAGCCCGGTAGGAGCCCAGCATTTT
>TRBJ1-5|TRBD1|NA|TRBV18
CASSGQGNQPQHF
TGTGCCAGCTCAGGACAGGGAAATCAGCCCCAGCATTTT
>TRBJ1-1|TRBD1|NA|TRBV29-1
CSVERQGRGFEAFF
TGCAGCGTTGAACGACAGGGTCGCGGGTTTGAAGCTTTCTTT
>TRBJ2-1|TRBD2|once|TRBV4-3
CASSQEWTSGYNEQFF
TGCGCCAGCAGCCAAGAGTGGACTAGCGGATACAATGAGCAGTTCTTC
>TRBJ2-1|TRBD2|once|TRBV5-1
CASSLEREVVHEQFF
TGCGCCAGCAGCTTGGAGCGGGAGGTCGTCCATGAGCAGTTCTTC
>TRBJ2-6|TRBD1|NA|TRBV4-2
CASSQGQGSLSGANVLTF
TGTGCCAGCAGCCAGGGACAGGGGTCCCTCTCTGGGGCCAACGTCCTGACTTTC
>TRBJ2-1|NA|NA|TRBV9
CASSTTSFHPEQFF
TGTGCCAGCAGCACGACTAGTTTTCATCCGGAGCAGTTCTTC
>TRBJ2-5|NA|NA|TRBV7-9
CASSLRAGGAETQYF
TGTGCCAGCAGCTTAAGAGCTGGGGGGGCGGAGACCCAGTACTTC
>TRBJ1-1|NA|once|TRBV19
CASSPSSWRSTEAFF
TGTGCCAGTAGTCCCTCTTCGTGGAGGTCAACAGAAGCTTTCTTT
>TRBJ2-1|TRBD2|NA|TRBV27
CASSSLAGGNNEQFF
TGTGCCAGCAGTTCACTAGCGGGAGGGAACAATGAGCAGTTCTTC
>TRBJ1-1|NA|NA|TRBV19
CASTYGGGRRTEAFF
TGTGCCAGTACCTATGGGGGGGGGCGGCGCACTGAAGCTTTCTTT
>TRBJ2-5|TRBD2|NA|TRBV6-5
CASSYSIAGGFETQYF
TGTGCCAGCAGTTACTCGATAGCGGGAGGGTTCGAGACCCAGTACTTC
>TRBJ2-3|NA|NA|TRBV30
CAWSAPSATDTQYF
TGTGCCTGGAGTGCCCCTAGTGCTACAGATACGCAGTATTTT
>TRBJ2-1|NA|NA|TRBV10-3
CAISESLAGEQFF
TGTGCCATCAGTGAGTCGTTGGCGGGGGAGCAGTTCTTC
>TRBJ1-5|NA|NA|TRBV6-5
CASSYSEGGQPQHF
TGTGCCAGCAGTTACTCCGAGGGCGGGCAGCCCCAGCATTTT
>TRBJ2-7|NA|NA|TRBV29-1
CSVVDRTWRKEQYF
TGCAGCGTTGTCGACCGAACGTGGCGGAAAGAGCAGTACTTC
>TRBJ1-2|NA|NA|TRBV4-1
CASSQDDRSFYGYTF
TGCGCCAGCAGCCAAGACGACAGGAGCTTCTATGGCTACACCTTC
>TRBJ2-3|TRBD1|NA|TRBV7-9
CASSLTGGRGTDTQYF
TGTGCCAGCAGCTTGACAGGGGGACGGGGGACAGATACGCAGTATTTT
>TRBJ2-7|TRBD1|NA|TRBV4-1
CASSQILTGTAYEQYF
TGCGCCAGCAGCCAAATCCTTACTGGGACAGCCTACGAGCAGTACTTC
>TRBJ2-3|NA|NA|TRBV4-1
CASSLETGYEADTQYF
TGCGCCAGCAGCCTAGAAACAGGGTATGAGGCAGATACGCAGTATTTT
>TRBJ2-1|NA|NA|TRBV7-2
CASSLASFERNEQFF
TGTGCCAGCAGCTTAGCCTCCTTCGAACGGAATGAGCAGTTCTTC
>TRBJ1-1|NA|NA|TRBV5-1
CASSWGGAENTEAFF
TGCGCCAGCAGCTGGGGGGGGGCGGAGAACACTGAAGCTTTCTTT
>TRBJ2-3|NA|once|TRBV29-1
CSVERGRGYPDTQYF
TGCAGCGTTGAACGGGGCAGGGGATACCCAGATACGCAGTATTTT
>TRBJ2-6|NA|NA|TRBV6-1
CASIYPGTGANVLTF
TGTGCCAGCATATACCCCGGGACTGGGGCCAACGTCCTGACTTTC
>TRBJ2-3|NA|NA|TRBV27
CASRRDTSTDTQYF
TGTGCCTCCCGTAGGGACACTAGCACAGATACGCAGTATTTT
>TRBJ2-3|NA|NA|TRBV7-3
CASSLGVGEGEDTQYF
TGTGCCAGCAGCTTAGGGGTGGGAGAGGGAGAAGATACGCAGTATTTT
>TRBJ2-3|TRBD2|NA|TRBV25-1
CASRGGWTDTQYF
TGTGCCAGCAGGGGGGGGTGGACAGATACGCAGTATTTT
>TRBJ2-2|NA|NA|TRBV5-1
CASSSTYTGELFF
TGCGCCAGCAGCTCCACTTACACCGGGGAGCTGTTTTTT
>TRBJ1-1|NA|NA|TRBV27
CASSFWRGIDTEAFF
TGTGCCAGCAGTTTTTGGAGGGGCATCGACACTGAAGCTTTCTTT
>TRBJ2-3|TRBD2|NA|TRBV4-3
CASSPGLAGTQDTQYF
TGCGCCAGCAGCCCGGGACTAGCGGGAACTCAAGATACGCAGTATTTT